In this sample, the clone carrying this T cell receptor beta chain turned up a few times. This sample stems from a study of cytomegalovirus exposure and HLA in healthy donors. There are 15 residues in the CDR3. V dropped 4 bases and J dropped 8 bases, with 20 bases sitting between them. From germline, CDR1 is LNHDA and CDR2 SQIVND (reference sequence). This PCR relied on a set of 60 Vbeta primers and 13 Jbeta primers. Using immunoSEQ multiplex PCR, the repertoire was profiled, and TCRdb retains in-frame clones only, with some absent. The sample carries under 200,000 clones, more than 70% recorded once.

Sequencing was carried out using PBMCs. The receptor's source is a boy between 5 and 17 years old in good health and CMV-seronegative. V is TRBV19 and J is TRBJ1-2, with D unresolved. The CDR3 DNA is TGTGCCAGTAGTACTACTACGAACGCTATTGGGGGCTACACCTTC. This sequence encodes CASSTTTNAIGGYTF.